The 10 T cell receptor beta chains listed next were all sequenced from one sample in a study of blood T cell repertoires in COVID-19. The method was immunoSEQ multiplex PCR; TCRdb's version includes in-frame clones alone and lacks a portion of them. The sample lists 100,000 to 120,000 clones; approximately 90% were seen once. The sequencing input was peripheral blood. The source is a woman aged 45 to 65 with acute or convalescent COVID-19.

V and J are TRBV18 and TRBJ1-2, with D hard to call. The germline gives CDR1 KGHSH, CDR2 LQKENI. V dropped 3 bases and J dropped 0 bases, with 14 bases sitting between them. The CDR3 has 16 residues. CDR3 nucleotides: TGTGCCAGCTCACCGTTGACTGTCCCAGCTAACTATGGCTACACCTTC. Protein product: CASSPLTVPANYGYTF.

This chain connects TRBV28 to TRBJ1-3; a weak D match, TRBD1 (5 bases). CDR1 MDHEN and CDR2 SYDVKM come from the germline V gene. The ends were cut back, 2 bases at V and 0 bases at J, with 11 bases in the middle. The CDR3 runs 16 residues. The CDR3: CASSLHRTLSGNTIYF. In DNA form, the CDR3 reads TGTGCCAGCAGTTTACACAGGACACTCTCTGGAAACACCATATATTTT.

A few counts support this clone. The chain employs TRBV6-2 or TRBV6-3 and TRBJ2-1; 7 nucleotides match TRBD2. The CDR3 is made up of 16 amino acids. CDR1 and CDR2 from the germline V gene are MNHEY and SVGEGT. J was trimmed by 7 bases and V by 3 bases; bases with no gene match: 12. CDR3 sequence: CASSYTSGVSWNEQFF. DNA of the CDR3: TGTGCCAGCAGTTATACCAGCGGGGTCTCCTGGAATGAGCAGTTCTTC.

This clone has only one observation. The V gene is TRBV24-1, the J gene TRBJ1-2, with 12 bases that match TRBD1. Germline lookup yields CDR1 KGHDR and CDR2 SFDVKD. The V gene end was trimmed by 3 bases and the J gene end by 8 bases; junction bases not matched to a gene: 9. The CDR3 is made up of 16 amino acids. The CDR3 loop is CATSDPSGQGAMGYTF. CDR3 nucleotide sequence: TGTGCCACCAGTGATCCTTCGGGACAGGGGGCGATGGGCTACACCTTC.

V is TRBV19 and J is TRBJ2-1, with 7 positions matching TRBD2. Germline values: CDR1 LNHDA, CDR2 SQIVND (reference sequence). V gave up 3 bases and J gave up 3 bases; unmatched junction bases: 2. The CDR3 has 14 residues. CDR3 sequence: CASSIRGGYNEQFF. CDR3 DNA sequence: TGTGCCAGTAGTATTCGCGGGGGCTACAATGAGCAGTTCTTC.

The chain has TRBV12-3 or TRBV12-4 and TRBJ1-5; 9 positions match TRBD1. The CDR3 contains 13 residues. With 5 bases clipped from V and 6 bases from J, the junction kept 2 bases outside the gene matches. CDR3 DNA: TGTGCCAGCAGTGACAGGGGGATTCAGCCCCAGCATTTT. Translating gives CASSDRGIQPQHF.

The rearrangement uses TRBV5-1 and TRBJ1-6, with a possible D match to TRBD1 (5 bases). Germline-derived CDR1 and CDR2 are SGHRS and YFSETQ. CDR3 length: 17 residues. The V and J ends lost 2 bases and 5 bases respectively, with 17 bases between them. The CDR3 DNA reads TGCGCCAGCAGCTTACCTCTTATGACAGAAGATAATTCACCCCTCCACTTT. Its translation is CASSLPLMTEDNSPLHF.

The rearrangement uses TRBV27 and TRBJ2-6; D perhaps matches TRBD2 (5 bases). V lost 10 bases, J lost 0 bases, and 10 bases lay in between. Per the germline V gene, CDR1 is MNHEY and CDR2 is SMNVEV (reference sequence). The CDR3 runs to 14 residues. In nucleotides, the CDR3 is TGTGCCACCAGCCGGGGCTCTGGGGCCAACGTCCTGACTTTC. Encoded protein: CATSRGSGANVLTF.

The chain employs TRBV7-8 and TRBJ2-7, with 9 bases lining up with TRBD2. There are 20 residues in the CDR3. The J segment lost 3 bases and the V segment lost 1 base, leaving 19 bases of the junction unmatched. Germline V gives CDR1 SGHVS, CDR2 FQNEAQ. CDR3 coding DNA: TGTGCCAGCAGCTTAGGGTTCGTACTAGCGGGCCCAAGACGCAACTACGAGCAGTACTTC. This gives the protein CASSLGFVLAGPRRNYEQYF.

In its sample, this clone was seen many times. This chain links TRBV18 with TRBJ2-3; a possible D gene is TRBD1 (6 bases). V was shortened by 0 bases and J by 8 bases, with 9 bases between the two germline ends. This CDR3 comprises 13 residues. Germline CDR1 KGHSH, CDR2 LQKENI. The CDR3 reads CASSPPLGGTQYF. The DNA of the CDR3 is TGTGCCAGCTCACCACCTCTAGGGGGTACGCAGTATTTT.